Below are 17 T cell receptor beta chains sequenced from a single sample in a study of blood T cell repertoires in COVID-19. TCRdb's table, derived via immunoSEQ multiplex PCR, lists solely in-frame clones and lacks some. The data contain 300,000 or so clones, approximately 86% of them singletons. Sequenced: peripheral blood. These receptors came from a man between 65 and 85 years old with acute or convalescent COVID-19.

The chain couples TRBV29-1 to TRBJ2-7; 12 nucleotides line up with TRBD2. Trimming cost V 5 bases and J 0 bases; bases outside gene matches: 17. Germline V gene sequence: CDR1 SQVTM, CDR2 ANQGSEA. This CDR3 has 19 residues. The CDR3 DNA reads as TGCAGCGTTCGCCGACAGGGCCCAACGACTAGCGGGAGCTCCTACGAGCAGTACTTC. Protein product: CSVRRQGPTTSGSSYEQYF.

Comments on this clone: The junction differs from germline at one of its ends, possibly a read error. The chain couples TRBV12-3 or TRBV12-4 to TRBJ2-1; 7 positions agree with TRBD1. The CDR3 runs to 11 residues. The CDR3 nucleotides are TGTGCCAGCAGTTCCCCGACAGGGCCCCTCTTC. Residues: CASSSPTGPLF.

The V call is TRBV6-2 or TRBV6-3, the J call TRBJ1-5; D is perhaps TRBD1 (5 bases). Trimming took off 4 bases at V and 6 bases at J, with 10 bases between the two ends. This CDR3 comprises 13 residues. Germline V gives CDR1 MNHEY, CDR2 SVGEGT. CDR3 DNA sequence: TGTGCCAGCAGTTTTGGGGGGAGTCAGCCCCAGCATTTT. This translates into CASSFGGSQPQHF.

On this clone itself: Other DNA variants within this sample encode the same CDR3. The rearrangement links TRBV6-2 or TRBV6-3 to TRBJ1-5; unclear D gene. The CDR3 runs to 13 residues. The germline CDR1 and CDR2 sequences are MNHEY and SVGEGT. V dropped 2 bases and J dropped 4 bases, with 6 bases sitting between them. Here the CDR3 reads CASSYTGNQPQHF. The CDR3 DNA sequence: TGTGCCAGCAGTTACACGGGGAATCAGCCCCAGCATTTT.

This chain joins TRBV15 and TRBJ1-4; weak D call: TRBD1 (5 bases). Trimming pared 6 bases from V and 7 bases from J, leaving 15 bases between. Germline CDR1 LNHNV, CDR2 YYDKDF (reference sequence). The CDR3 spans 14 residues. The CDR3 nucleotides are TGTGCCACCAGTTTATCTTGGGGGGGTGAAAAACTGTTTTTT. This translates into CATSLSWGGEKLFF.

The CDR3 sequence: CASSPSDRYYGYTF. The CDR3 bases are TGTGCCAGCAGCCCGTCGGACAGATACTATGGCTACACCTTC. V usage is TRBV16 and J usage is TRBJ1-2; a weak D match, TRBD1 (6 bases). Trimming took off 4 bases at V and 3 bases at J, with 12 bases between the two ends. Germline assignment: CDR1 KGHSY and CDR2 FQNENV. The CDR3 contains 14 residues.

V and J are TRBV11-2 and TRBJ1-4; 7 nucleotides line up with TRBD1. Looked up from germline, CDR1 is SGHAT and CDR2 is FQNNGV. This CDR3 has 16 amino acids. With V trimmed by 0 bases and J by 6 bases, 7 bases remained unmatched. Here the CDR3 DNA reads TGTGCCAGCAGCTTAGATACTAGGGGGCAGTATGAAAAACTGTTTTTT. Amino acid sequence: CASSLDTRGQYEKLFF.

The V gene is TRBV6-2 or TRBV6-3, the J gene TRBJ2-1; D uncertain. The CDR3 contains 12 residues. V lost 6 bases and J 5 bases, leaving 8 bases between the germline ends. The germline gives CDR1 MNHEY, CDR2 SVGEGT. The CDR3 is CASSHPDNEQFF. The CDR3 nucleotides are TGTGCCAGCAGCCACCCAGACAATGAGCAGTTCTTC.

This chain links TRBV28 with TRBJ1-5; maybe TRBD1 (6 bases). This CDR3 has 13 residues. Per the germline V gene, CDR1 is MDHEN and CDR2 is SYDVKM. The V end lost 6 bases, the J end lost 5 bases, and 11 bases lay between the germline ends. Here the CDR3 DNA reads TGTGCCAGCAGCACCCGGACAGATCAGCCCCAGCATTTT. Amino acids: CASSTRTDQPQHF.

The CDR3 loop is CASSLGPGINTGELFF. In DNA form, the CDR3 reads TGCGCCAGCAGCTTGGGCCCCGGGATAAACACCGGGGAGCTGTTTTTT. J is TRBJ2-2 and V is TRBV5-1, with a tentative D call TRBD2 (5 bases). Germline CDR1 SGHRS, CDR2 YFSETQ. The germline V and J ends were trimmed by 0 bases and 2 bases, with 11 bases remaining between them. This CDR3 region has 16 residues.

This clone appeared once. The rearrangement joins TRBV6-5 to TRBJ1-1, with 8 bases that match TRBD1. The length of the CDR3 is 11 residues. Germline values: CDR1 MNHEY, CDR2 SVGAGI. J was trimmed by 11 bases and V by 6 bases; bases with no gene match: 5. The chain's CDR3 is CASRQTGEAFF. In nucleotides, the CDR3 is TGTGCCAGCAGGCAGACAGGGGAGGCTTTCTTT.

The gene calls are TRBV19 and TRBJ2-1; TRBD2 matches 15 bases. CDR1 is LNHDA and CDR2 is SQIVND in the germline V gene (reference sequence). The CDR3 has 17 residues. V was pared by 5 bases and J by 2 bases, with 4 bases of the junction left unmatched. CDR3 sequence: CASSPRTSGRAYNEQFF. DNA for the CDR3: TGTGCCAGTAGTCCCAGGACTAGCGGGAGGGCCTACAATGAGCAGTTCTTC.

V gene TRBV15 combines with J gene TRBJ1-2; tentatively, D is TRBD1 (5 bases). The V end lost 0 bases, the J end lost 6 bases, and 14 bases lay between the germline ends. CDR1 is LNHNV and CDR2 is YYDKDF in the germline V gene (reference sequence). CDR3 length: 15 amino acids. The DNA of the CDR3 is TGTGCCACCAGCAGAGAGGGCAGGGTGAATGATGGCTACACCTTC. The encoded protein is CATSREGRVNDGYTF. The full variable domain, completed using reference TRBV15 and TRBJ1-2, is DAMVIQNPRYQVTQFGKPVTLSCSQTLNHNVMYWYQQKSSQAPKLLFHYYDKDFNNEADTPDNFQSRRPNTSFCFLDIRSPGLGDTAMYLCATSREGRVNDGYTFGSGTRLTVV.

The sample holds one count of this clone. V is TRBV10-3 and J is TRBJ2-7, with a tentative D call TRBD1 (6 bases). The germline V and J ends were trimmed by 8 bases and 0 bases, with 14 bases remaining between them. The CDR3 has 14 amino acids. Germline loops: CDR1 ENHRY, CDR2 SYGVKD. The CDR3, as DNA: TGTGCCATCGGGACAACCCAGAGCTCCTACGAGCAGTACTTC. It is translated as CAIGTTQSSYEQYF.

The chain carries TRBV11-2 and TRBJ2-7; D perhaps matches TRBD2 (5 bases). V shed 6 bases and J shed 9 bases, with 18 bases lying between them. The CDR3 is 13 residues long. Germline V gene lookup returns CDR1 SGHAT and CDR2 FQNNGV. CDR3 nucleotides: TGTGCCAGCAGAGACGGACTGTTCTGGGGGCAGTACTTC. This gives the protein CASRDGLFWGQYF.

The CDR3 coding sequence is TGTGCCAGCGCGACTAGCTCCGATACGCAGTATTTT. Its protein is CASATSSDTQYF. The V gene is TRBV27, the J gene TRBJ2-3; 7 bases fit TRBD2. CDR3 size: 12 residues. Germline CDR1 is MNHEY and CDR2 is SMNVEV (reference sequence). V shed 8 bases and J 6 bases; nucleotides not matched to a gene: 5.

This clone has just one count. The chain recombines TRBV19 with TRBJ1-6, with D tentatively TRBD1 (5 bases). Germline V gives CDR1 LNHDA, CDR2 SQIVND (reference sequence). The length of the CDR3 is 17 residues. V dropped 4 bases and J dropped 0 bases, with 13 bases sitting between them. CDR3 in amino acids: CASSTWGEDSYNSPLHF. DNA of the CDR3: TGTGCCAGTAGTACCTGGGGGGAGGACTCCTATAATTCACCCCTCCACTTT.